These 21 T cell receptor beta chains originate from one sample sequenced in a study of OX40 agonist ivuxolimab in advanced cancers. The assay was immunoSEQ multiplex PCR, and TCRdb's table has in-frame clones only and misses some. The sample has about 70,000 clones; roughly 90% are singletons. Sequenced here: CD4+ or CD8+ T cells sorted from blood, sampled in a trial of the OX40 agonist ivuxolimab. These receptors originate from an adult with an advanced solid tumor such as melanoma, head and neck, liver or kidney cancer.

The V and J genes are TRBV6-6 and TRBJ1-6; 7 nucleotides align to TRBD1. The germline CDR1 and CDR2 sequences are MNHNY and SVGAGI (reference sequence). This CDR3 contains 15 residues. J lost 12 bases, V lost 2 bases, and 10 bases had no gene match. CDR3 sequence reads: CASSYGDREEIPLHF. In nucleotides, the CDR3 is TGTGCCAGCAGTTACGGCGACAGGGAGGAAATACCCCTCCACTTT.

This chain links TRBV9 with TRBJ2-5, with D possibly TRBD1 on 5 matching bases. The CDR3 runs to 11 residues. Germline CDR1 reads SGDLS; CDR2 reads YYNGEE. Trimming stripped 3 bases from V and 5 bases from J, with 5 bases between. The CDR3 is CASSAGETQYF. For the CDR3, the DNA is TGTGCCAGCAGCGCAGGGGAGACCCAGTACTTC.

The V gene is TRBV4-1, the J gene TRBJ2-7; 9 bases align to TRBD1. Germline V CDR1 and CDR2: MGHRA, YSYEKL. The trim removed 5 bases at V and 1 base at J, leaving 6 bases unmatched. The CDR3 is 15 amino acids. The CDR3 DNA sequence: TGCGCCAGCAGCTACAGGACAGGGGTGTCCTACGAGCAGTACTTC. This sequence encodes CASSYRTGVSYEQYF.

This chain links TRBV7-2 with TRBJ2-1; 7 nucleotides agree with TRBD2. This CDR3 contains 18 residues. The junction had 20 bases not matched to a gene; V was cut back by 8 bases and J by 4 bases. Germline V CDR1 and CDR2: SGHTA, FQGNSA. CDR3 amino acids: CASFLTSRKPLAYNEQFF. The DNA for the CDR3 is TGTGCCAGCTTTCTGACTAGCAGGAAACCCCTCGCATACAATGAGCAGTTCTTC.

The chain has TRBV2 and TRBJ1-3; D possibly corresponds to TRBD1 (5 bases). This CDR3 has 16 residues. Trimming shortened V by 3 bases and J by 2 bases, and 14 bases separated the two germline ends. Germline-derived CDR1 and CDR2 are SNHLY and FYNNEI. The CDR3 spells CASSDGGEGPGNTIYF. The CDR3 nucleotides are TGTGCCAGCAGTGACGGGGGGGAGGGACCTGGAAACACCATATATTTT.

The V gene is TRBV6-6, the J gene TRBJ1-2, with D hard to call. Trimming took 0 bases from V and 6 from J, leaving 5 bases between them. This CDR3 contains 12 residues. Germline V gene lookup returns CDR1 MNHNY and CDR2 SVGAGI (reference sequence). CDR3 loop: CASSYSANGYTF. In DNA form, the CDR3 reads TGTGCCAGCAGTTACTCAGCGAATGGCTACACCTTC.

The chain couples TRBV4-1 to TRBJ1-2; D remains unclear. From germline, CDR1 is MGHRA and CDR2 YSYEKL. This CDR3 region has 13 residues. V dropped 0 bases and J dropped 8 bases, with 10 bases sitting between them. DNA for the CDR3: TGCGCCAGCAGCCAAGATAAGGGATGGGGCTACACCTTC. Translation: CASSQDKGWGYTF.

The chain uses TRBV15 and TRBJ1-1; the D is unclear. The length of the CDR3 is 14 residues. Germline values: CDR1 LNHNV, CDR2 YYDKDF (reference sequence). Trimming stripped 1 base from V and 2 bases from J, with 8 bases between. CDR3 bases: TGTGCCACCAGCAGAGGCAGTACTAACACTGAAGCTTTCTTT. Protein: CATSRGSTNTEAFF.

The rearrangement uses TRBV9 and TRBJ1-1, with 9 bases that match TRBD1. Germline V gene lookup returns CDR1 SGDLS and CDR2 YYNGEE. The CDR3 has 15 residues. With V trimmed by 3 bases and J by 3 bases, 6 bases remained unmatched. This CDR3 is CASSAPGTGYTEAFF. DNA of the CDR3: TGTGCCAGCAGCGCTCCCGGGACAGGGTACACTGAAGCTTTCTTT.

The V call is TRBV2, the J call TRBJ2-7; TRBD1 matches 7 bases. This CDR3 comprises 14 residues. The V and J ends lost 3 bases and 5 bases, in that order; junction bases with no gene match: 7. Germline V lookup: CDR1 SNHLY, CDR2 FYNNEI. The DNA of the CDR3 is TGTGCCAGCAGTGATAGAGGGGGCCCTAACGAGCAGTACTTC. Its translation: CASSDRGGPNEQYF.

The chain carries TRBV10-3 and TRBJ2-7; tentatively, D is TRBD1 (6 bases). V lost 10 bases and J lost 11, with 24 bases in between. The CDR3 has 13 residues. The germline CDR1 and CDR2 sequences are ENHRY and SYGVKD. Written as DNA, the CDR3 is TGTGCCACCCGAGCCCGACAGGCCCCTGGGGAGTACTTC. Protein sequence: CATRARQAPGEYF.

The chain carries TRBV6-7 and TRBJ1-3, with D unresolved. TRBV6-7 is an ORF, with its function uncertain. The CDR3 sequence is 14 residues long. V lost 5 bases and J 0 bases, leaving 8 bases between the germline ends. The CDR3, as DNA: TGTGCCAGCAGTCATAACCACTCTGGAAACACCATATATTTT. Protein: CASSHNHSGNTIYF.

The rearrangement uses TRBV5-1 and TRBJ2-1; 8 bases line up with TRBD2. The CDR3 is 13 amino acids. V trimming: 6 bases; J trimming: 5 bases; junction bases outside the gene matches: 4. Germline V gene lookup returns CDR1 SGHRS and CDR2 YFSETQ. The CDR3 region has the DNA TGCGCCAGCACCGATAGCGGGGACAATGAGCAGTTCTTC. Its protein is CASTDSGDNEQFF.

This sequence joins TRBV10-3 and TRBJ2-7; D is perhaps TRBD1 or TRBD2 (5 bases each). Trimming cost V 2 bases and J 2 bases, with 13 bases left between them. Germline V gene data show CDR1 as ENHRY and CDR2 as SYGVKD. The CDR3 is made up of 15 amino acids. The CDR3 DNA is TGTGCCATCAGTGAGGAGCCCGGGGCCACCTACGAGCAGTACTTC. Translating gives CAISEEPGATYEQYF.

The gene calls are TRBV6-4 and TRBJ2-7; 8 bases align to TRBD1. The CDR3 is made up of 16 amino acids. Germline CDR1 reads MRHNA; CDR2 reads SNTAGT. Unmatched junction bases numbered 16, after V lost 7 bases and J lost 5 bases. In DNA form, the CDR3 reads TGTGCCAGCACCAGACGGAGGAGGCAGGGGGCCCACGAGCAGTACTTC. This sequence encodes CASTRRRRQGAHEQYF.

The chain joins TRBV9 to TRBJ2-1, with TRBD2 as a possible D gene (6 bases). Germline CDR1 reads SGDLS; CDR2 reads YYNGEE. V was trimmed by 2 bases and J by 5 bases, leaving 11 bases between them. This CDR3 contains 14 residues. The CDR3 DNA reads TGTGCCAGCAGCGTCCTCCCGGGAGACAATGAGCAGTTCTTC. Protein sequence: CASSVLPGDNEQFF.

The chain recombines TRBV6-6 with TRBJ2-7, with 14 bases lining up with TRBD2. Losses at the gene ends were 6 bases for V and 5 bases for J; bases not matched to a gene: 6. Germline CDR1 and CDR2: MNHNY and SVGAGI (reference sequence). The CDR3 is 15 residues long. CDR3 protein: CASRRLAGGPNEQYF. The CDR3 DNA reads TGTGCCAGCAGGCGACTAGCGGGGGGGCCGAACGAGCAGTACTTC.

This chain links TRBV6-5 with TRBJ2-7, with 8 bases aligning to TRBD1. Germline V CDR1 and CDR2: MNHEY, SVGAGI. The CDR3 is made up of 14 amino acids. V trimming: 8 bases; J trimming: 3 bases; junction bases outside the gene matches: 9. CDR3 residues: CASQAGGLGYEQYF. The CDR3 coding sequence is TGTGCCAGCCAAGCAGGGGGCTTGGGCTACGAGCAGTACTTC.

This clone was seen more than once but under ten times. The junction and the germline gene differ at one end; a read error may be behind it. The chain carries TRBV16 and TRBJ1-5, with D possibly TRBD1 on 5 matching bases. Germline CDR1 KGHSY, CDR2 FQNENV. This CDR3 has 14 amino acids. CDR3 DNA sequence: TGTGCCAGCAGCCAGATGGGACTACTTTATCCACTGGATTTT. It yields the protein CASSQMGLLYPLDF.

On this clone: It is likely a read error, because the conserved phenylalanine at the end of the CDR3 is missing. It is unclear where the CDR3 begins or ends on the DNA, so no DNA is shown, and the CDR3 is as TCRdb lists it. The chain uses TRBV29-1 and TRBJ1-1; the table's D call of TRBD1 was not tested on the DNA. Both ends counted, the CDR3 spans 9 residues. Germline CDR1 is SQVTM and CDR2 is ANQGSEA. The CDR3 spells CSVEGQLNT.

On this clone: Relative to the germline gene, one junction end is altered; a read error may explain this. The chain has TRBV9 and TRBJ2-6; D is perhaps TRBD1 (5 bases). The CDR3 has 17 residues. CDR1 SGDLS and CDR2 YYNGEE come from the germline V gene. CDR3 region: CASSVFKGLSAANVLTF. The CDR3 region has the DNA TGTGCCAGCAGCGTATTTAAGGGGCTCTCTGCGGCCAACGTCCTGACTTTC.